The 30 T cell receptor beta chains below all came from one sample that was sequenced in a study of blood T cell repertoires in COVID-19. Method: immunoSEQ multiplex PCR; TCRdb's copy keeps in-frame clones and lacks some. The table records tens of thousands of clones, roughly 85% of them present only once. The sequencing input was peripheral blood. These receptors were obtained from a woman aged 60-75 years with COVID-19, enrolled during active disease.

This chain uses TRBV18 with TRBJ1-1; TRBD1 is a possible D gene (5 bases). Between the trimmed V and J ends, which lost 0 bases and 1 base, there was a span of 9 bases. CDR1 is KGHSH and CDR2 is LQKENI in the germline V gene. There are 15 residues in the CDR3. This CDR3 reads CASSPPTARNTEAFF. In DNA, the CDR3 is TGTGCCAGCTCACCACCGACAGCTAGGAACACTGAAGCTTTCTTT.

This clone has a single count. The chain employs TRBV24-1 and TRBJ2-1, with TRBD2 matching over 8 bases. J gave up 5 bases and V 1 base, and 6 bases lay outside the gene matches. The V gene's germline CDR1 is KGHDR and CDR2 SFDVKD. CDR3 length: 16 residues. CDR3 sequence (DNA): TGTGCCACCAGTGATTTACCCGGGACTAGTGACAATGAGCAGTTCTTC. Translating gives CATSDLPGTSDNEQFF.

The chain carries TRBV19 and TRBJ2-7; TRBD2 is a possible D gene (5 bases). This CDR3 has 12 residues. CDR1 is LNHDA and CDR2 is SQIVND in the germline V gene (reference sequence). V gave up 4 bases and J gave up 6 bases, with 10 bases separating them. In DNA form, the CDR3 reads TGTGCCAGTAGTAAAGGACTGGGCGAGCAGTACTTC. This gives the protein CASSKGLGEQYF.

This chain links TRBV27 with TRBJ1-6; 10 bases agree with TRBD1. With V trimmed by 3 bases and J by 14 bases, 13 bases remained unmatched. The CDR3 has 16 residues. Germline V CDR1 and CDR2: MNHEY, SMNVEV (reference sequence). The CDR3 DNA follows: TGTGCCAGCAGTTTTGGTGGGACAGGGGCTTTTCTCTCCCTCCACTTT. Amino acid sequence: CASSFGGTGAFLSLHF.

The chain uses TRBV6-2 or TRBV6-3 and TRBJ2-1, with 9 nucleotides matching TRBD1. CDR3 length equals 17 residues. Looked up from germline, CDR1 is MNHEY and CDR2 is SVGEGT. The V and J ends lost 5 bases and 8 bases, in that order; junction bases with no gene match: 16. CDR3 nucleotides: TGTGCCAGCAGTATGTACCCGGGACAGGGCCGCGGTGATGAGCAGTTCTTC. It codes for CASSMYPGQGRGDEQFF.

This rearrangement joins TRBV7-9 to TRBJ1-2; D gene uncertain. CDR3 length: 16 amino acids. V dropped 1 base and J dropped 1 base, with 13 bases sitting between them. CDR1 and CDR2 from the germline V gene are SEHNR and FQNEAQ (reference sequence). The CDR3 loop reads CASSLGSTRLNYGYTF. The CDR3 DNA follows: TGTGCCAGCAGCTTAGGTAGCACACGACTTAACTATGGCTACACCTTC.

The chain uses TRBV19 and TRBJ1-4; 11 nucleotides align to TRBD1. CDR1 and CDR2 from the germline V gene are LNHDA and SQIVND (reference sequence). After removal of 5 bases from V and 0 bases from J, the junction contained 14 bases not matched to a gene. This CDR3 is built from 20 residues. The CDR3 sequence: CASSPASGTGGHPTNEKLFF. As DNA, the CDR3 is TGTGCCAGTAGTCCCGCCTCGGGGACAGGGGGACATCCAACTAATGAAAAACTGTTTTTT.

The chain recombines TRBV9 with TRBJ1-3; D possibly corresponds to TRBD1 (5 bases). Germline CDR1 and CDR2: SGDLS and YYNGEE. This CDR3 is 14 amino acids long. The V and J ends lost 8 bases and 3 bases respectively, with 15 bases between them. The CDR3 coding sequence is TGTGCCAGTCTATGGGGGGACGGTGGAAACACCATATATTTT. Translating gives CASLWGDGGNTIYF. Full variable domain (missing parts from reference TRBV9 and TRBJ1-3): DSGVTQTPKHLITATGQRVTLRCSPRSGDLSVYWYQQSLDQGLQFLIQYYNGEERAKGNILERFSAQQFPDLHSELNLSSLELGDSALYFCASLWGDGGNTIYFGEGSWLTVV.

The J gene is TRBJ2-5, the V gene TRBV6-5; 8 bases map to TRBD1. Germline loops: CDR1 MNHEY, CDR2 SVGAGI. This CDR3 is 15 amino acids long. V was pared by 6 bases and J by 2 bases, with 8 bases of the junction left unmatched. The CDR3 coding sequence is TGTGCCAGCAGGGCAGGGGGCGCGGGGCAAGAGACCCAGTACTTC. Its protein product is CASRAGGAGQETQYF.

The V call is TRBV4-3, the J call TRBJ1-2; TRBD1 is a possible D gene (5 bases). From germline, CDR1 is LGHNA and CDR2 YSLEER. V dropped 2 bases and J dropped 2 bases, with 9 bases sitting between them. The CDR3 loop spans 14 amino acids. CDR3 protein: CASSQISGNYGYTF. CDR3 bases: TGCGCCAGCAGCCAAATTTCAGGGAACTATGGCTACACCTTC.

The rearrangement links TRBV5-1 to TRBJ2-1; D not certain. The V gene lost 0 bases and the J gene lost 0 bases, with 7 bases spanning the gap. The CDR3 extends over 15 amino acids. Germline V lookup: CDR1 SGHRS, CDR2 YFSETQ. The DNA of the CDR3 is TGCGCCAGCAGCTTGGGTCGGAGCTCCTACAATGAGCAGTTCTTC. Encoded protein: CASSLGRSSYNEQFF.

The V and J genes are TRBV19 and TRBJ1-4; D ambiguous. This CDR3 is built from 14 residues. CDR1 and CDR2 from the germline V gene are LNHDA and SQIVND (reference sequence). Trimming left V 3 bases short and J 3 bases short, with 8 bases between. CDR3 nucleotide sequence: TGTGCCAGTAGTATTACGGGGTCTAATGAAAAACTGTTTTTT. Its translation: CASSITGSNEKLFF.

V is TRBV2 and J is TRBJ2-7; 8 bases match TRBD1. The V gene end was trimmed by 4 bases and the J gene end by 2 bases; junction bases not matched to a gene: 4. Germline CDR1 reads SNHLY; CDR2 reads FYNNEI. CDR3 length equals 14 residues. The CDR3 region is CASSAMTGAYEQYF. The CDR3 DNA reads TGTGCCAGCAGTGCCATGACAGGGGCCTACGAGCAGTACTTC.

The chain employs TRBV6-1 and TRBJ2-1, with 11 bases identical to TRBD2. Germline CDR1 and CDR2: MNHNS and SASEGT. This CDR3 is 15 amino acids long. V trimming: 3 bases; J trimming: 8 bases; junction bases outside the gene matches: 6. The CDR3 is CASSELAGGPDEQFF. The CDR3 bases are TGTGCCAGCAGTGAGTTAGCGGGAGGGCCTGATGAGCAGTTCTTC.

The rearrangement joins TRBV10-2 to TRBJ2-3; tentative D call: TRBD2 (6 bases). The germline gives CDR1 WSHSY, CDR2 SAAADI. The ends were cut back, 10 bases at V and 5 bases at J, with 16 bases in the middle. The CDR3 has 13 residues. CDR3 loop: CATMTRIRDTQYF. The DNA for the CDR3 is TGCGCCACCATGACTAGAATTAGAGATACGCAGTATTTT.

This clone appeared a single time. This chain uses TRBV4-2 with TRBJ2-7; TRBD2 matches at 8 bases. The CDR3 contains 15 residues. The germline CDR1 and CDR2 sequences are LGHNA and YNFKEQ. Unmatched junction bases numbered 1, after V lost 0 bases and J lost 0 bases. The CDR3 here is CASSQDAGGSYEQYF. CDR3 bases: TGTGCCAGCAGCCAAGATGCGGGGGGCTCCTACGAGCAGTACTTC.

The chain is built from TRBV11-2 and TRBJ1-1; D not resolved. Trimming took off 1 base at V and 4 bases at J, with 16 bases between the two ends. Germline CDR1 reads SGHAT; CDR2 reads FQNNGV. This CDR3 comprises 16 residues. CDR3: CASSLGRRGDLTEAFF. In DNA form, the CDR3 reads TGTGCCAGCAGCTTAGGCCGGAGAGGTGACCTCACTGAAGCTTTCTTT.

Written as DNA, the CDR3 is TGTGCCAGCAGCTTAACTAGCGGAGAGACCCAGTACTTC. This encodes CASSLTSGETQYF. This rearrangement joins TRBV5-6 to TRBJ2-5; 8 bases align to TRBD2. V shed 2 bases, J shed 4 bases, and the junction held 1 base outside the gene matches. Germline CDR1 SGHDT, CDR2 YYEEEE. CDR3 length: 13 amino acids.

The chain carries TRBV6-2 or TRBV6-3 and TRBJ1-5, with D tentatively TRBD1 (6 bases). Trimming removed 6 bases at V and 6 bases at J, with 15 bases between. The V gene's germline CDR1 is MNHEY and CDR2 SVGEGT. The CDR3 is 14 amino acids. The CDR3 loop reads CASSTTGGFQPQHF. The CDR3 nucleotides read TGTGCCAGCAGCACGACGGGGGGCTTTCAGCCCCAGCATTTT.

V and J are TRBV12-3 or TRBV12-4 and TRBJ2-7; tentative D call: TRBD1 (5 bases). The ends were cut back, 2 bases at V and 6 bases at J, with 11 bases in the middle. This CDR3 comprises 13 residues. CDR3 sequence: CASSLRIQAEQYF. CDR3 bases: TGTGCCAGCAGTTTAAGGATACAGGCCGAGCAGTACTTC.

The chain combines TRBV7-9 with TRBJ1-6; 7 bases agree with TRBD1. The junction had 10 bases not matched to a gene; V was cut back by 5 bases and J by 12 bases. The CDR3 runs to 14 residues. In germline, CDR1 is SEHNR, CDR2 FQNEAQ (reference sequence). CDR3 protein: CASSRGNTGEPLHF. The CDR3 DNA is TGTGCCAGCAGCAGGGGGAATACAGGGGAACCCCTCCACTTT.

The chain couples TRBV11-3 to TRBJ2-5; a possible D gene is TRBD2 (5 bases). From germline, CDR1 is SGHNT and CDR2 YENEEA. The CDR3 runs to 14 residues. The V end lost 3 bases, the J end lost 6 bases, and 14 bases lay between the germline ends. The CDR3 is CASSFPVGVKTQYF. In DNA, the CDR3 is TGTGCCAGCAGCTTCCCGGTCGGGGTAAAGACCCAGTACTTC.

The chain employs TRBV3-1 (or the pseudogene TRBV3-2) and TRBJ2-6; a possible D gene is TRBD1 (6 bases). Per germline, CDR1 LGHDT and CDR2 YNNKEL (reference sequence). The CDR3 has 15 amino acids. V was shortened by 6 bases and J by 4 bases, with 13 bases between the two germline ends. The CDR3 is CASSYGQYGANVLTF. The CDR3 nucleotides read TGTGCCAGCAGTTACGGACAGTACGGGGCCAACGTCCTGACTTTC.

The rearrangement joins TRBV6-2 or TRBV6-3 to TRBJ1-3, with 7 bases that match TRBD1. The CDR3 consists of 15 residues. J was trimmed by 4 bases and V by 6 bases; bases with no gene match: 9. CDR1 MNHEY and CDR2 SVGEGT come from the germline V gene. DNA of the CDR3: TGTGCCAGCAGCCGAGGCACAGGGGTCGGAAACACCATATATTTT. It codes for CASSRGTGVGNTIYF.

This chain joins TRBV5-6 and TRBJ1-2; unclear D gene. V was shortened by 0 bases and J by 0 bases, with 6 bases between the two germline ends. CDR1 and CDR2 (germline): SGHDT, YYEEEE. The CDR3 extends over 14 amino acids. The DNA of the CDR3 is TGTGCCAGCAGCTTGGGGCAGGCTAACTATGGCTACACCTTC. This translates into CASSLGQANYGYTF.

This sequence joins TRBV19 and TRBJ2-7, with D maybe TRBD2 (5 bases). Germline-derived CDR1 and CDR2 are LNHDA and SQIVND (reference sequence). CDR3 size: 14 residues. With 4 bases removed from V and 5 bases from J, the gap between germline ends came to 15 bases. The chain's CDR3 is CASSNPGERDEQYF. The CDR3 DNA is TGTGCCAGTAGTAATCCCGGGGAACGTGACGAGCAGTACTTC.

For this clone: The same CDR3 arises from other DNA sequences in this sample as well. This chain connects TRBV6-1 to TRBJ1-2; D is undetermined. This CDR3 comprises 14 residues. V was trimmed by 1 base and J by 0 bases, leaving 6 bases between them. Germline V gives CDR1 MNHNS, CDR2 SASEGT. This CDR3 reads CASSEGGANYGYTF. The CDR3 nucleotides are TGTGCCAGCAGTGAAGGGGGAGCTAACTATGGCTACACCTTC.

The rearrangement links TRBV7-6 to TRBJ2-2; D is unresolved. Trimming left V 3 bases short and J 5 bases short, with 10 bases between. Looked up from germline, CDR1 is SGHVS and CDR2 is FNYEAQ. CDR3 length: 14 amino acids. For the CDR3, the DNA is TGTGCCAGCAGCTTGCTGTCCGGGACCGGGGAGCTGTTTTTT. It yields the protein CASSLLSGTGELFF.

The chain joins TRBV4-1 to TRBJ1-2, with D perhaps matching TRBD1 (6 bases). The CDR3 sequence is 17 residues long. Germline loops: CDR1 MGHRA, CDR2 YSYEKL. The V and J ends lost 0 bases and 2 bases respectively, with 16 bases between them. In nucleotides, the CDR3 is TGCGCCAGCAGCCAAGACAGACAGGCTATCTTAAACTATGGCTACACCTTC. It translates to CASSQDRQAILNYGYTF.

The J gene is TRBJ2-7, the V gene TRBV19, with TRBD2 identical over 10 bases. The germline CDR1 and CDR2 sequences are LNHDA and SQIVND (reference sequence). J lost 5 bases, V lost 4 bases, and 2 bases had no gene match. The CDR3 runs to 13 residues. The CDR3 DNA sequence: TGTGCCAGTAGTACTAGCGGGAGAAACGAGCAGTACTTC. Protein sequence: CASSTSGRNEQYF.